This entry lists 9 T cell receptor beta chains sequenced from one sample in a study of T cells in Graves' hyperthyroidism and ophthalmopathy (dated by TCRdb to about 2019). Library preparation used multiplex PCR. Sequencing used an Illumina HiSeq 2000. The TCR beta CDR3 regions were amplified from the RNA transcripts. For the first round of RT-PCR on the TCR CDR3, the HTBI primer set was used together with the Qiagen OneStep RT-PCR kit. TCRdb ran its own pipeline on the public reads, namely fastp trimming at Q25 and MiXCR clone calling, and kept in-frame beta chains. All rows with the same CDR3 protein become a single entry with the most common DNA and genes. This sample has some 350,000 distinct CDR3 sequences in its table, and about 20% of those were observed once. The ten largest clones take up approximately 4% of the sample. Specimen: blood. The source is a woman under 30 with Graves' hyperthyroidism.

The rearrangement joins TRBV4-1 to TRBJ1-5, with a weak D call TRBD1 (5 bases). The CDR3 is 17 residues long. V shed 2 bases and J shed 0 bases, with 14 bases lying between them. In germline, CDR1 is MGHRA, CDR2 YSYEKL. The CDR3 reads CASSQSQGQYSNQPQHF. The CDR3 nucleotides read TGCGCCAGCAGCCAATCCCAGGGCCAATATAGCAATCAGCCCCAGCATTTT.

This clonotype was seen ten or more times. CDR3 sequence reads: CASSRDRGEQPQHF. The CDR3 DNA reads TGTGCCAGCAGCCGGGACAGGGGGGAACAGCCCCAGCATTTT. This chain joins TRBV7-2 and TRBJ1-5; 11 positions match TRBD1. CDR3 size: 14 residues. Germline lookup yields CDR1 SGHTA and CDR2 FQGNSA. The V segment lost 5 bases and the J segment 7 bases; nucleotides outside the gene matches: 4.

As to this clonotype: This may arise from a read error, as a much more abundant clone is one base away. The chain couples TRBV27 to TRBJ2-4; D is perhaps TRBD1 or TRBD2 (5 bases each). Germline values: CDR1 MNHEY, CDR2 SMNVEV (reference sequence). The CDR3 is 17 residues long. The CDR3 loop reads CASSLGTSGTSINIKYF. The CDR3 DNA follows: TGTGCCAGCAGTTTAGGGACCTCCGGGACCTCGATCAACATTAAGTACTTC.

This clonotype was seen more than once but under ten times. The V and J genes are TRBV5-6 and TRBJ2-7; D perhaps matches TRBD2 (6 bases). Per the germline V gene, CDR1 is SGHDT and CDR2 is YYEEEE. V was trimmed by 6 bases and J by 4 bases, leaving 11 bases between them. This CDR3 spans 12 amino acids. The chain's CDR3 is CASTAGPYEQYF. In DNA, the CDR3 is TGTGCCAGCACCGCGGGACCATACGAGCAGTACTTC.

This clonotype occurred a few times. V usage is TRBV27 and J usage is TRBJ1-1; no clear D. The CDR3 loop spans 14 amino acids. V was shortened by 8 bases and J by 0 bases, with 13 bases between the two germline ends. Germline-derived CDR1 and CDR2 are MNHEY and SMNVEV (reference sequence). The CDR3, as DNA: TGTGCCAGCTACTCCCCTCCCATGAACACTGAAGCTTTCTTT. It yields the protein CASYSPPMNTEAFF.

The sample holds many counts of this clonotype. CDR3 DNA sequence: TGTGCCAGCAGAAGACTAGCGGGCCCACAAGAGACCCAGTACTTC. This encodes CASRRLAGPQETQYF. V gene TRBV6-5 combines with J gene TRBJ2-5; the match to TRBD2 covers 10 bases. Germline CDR1 is MNHEY and CDR2 is SVGAGI. The CDR3 spans 15 residues. V was clipped by 6 bases and J by 2 bases; unmatched bases: 6.

This clonotype has ten or more counts. The chain employs TRBV11-2 and TRBJ2-7; no clear D. CDR3 length: 15 amino acids. Per germline, CDR1 SGHAT and CDR2 FQNNGV. With 2 bases removed from V and 3 bases from J, the gap between germline ends came to 14 bases. CDR3 DNA: TGTGCCAGCAGCTTAAATGGACCGACGAACTACGAGCAGTACTTC. Its translation is CASSLNGPTNYEQYF. The complete variable domain, with remaining parts taken from reference TRBV11-2 and TRBJ2-7, reads EAGVAQSPRYKIIEKRQSVAFWCNPISGHATLYWYQQILGQGPKLLIQFQNNGVVDDSQLPKDRFSAERLKGVDSTLKIQPAKLEDSAVYLCASSLNGPTNYEQYFGPGTRLTVT.

Ten or more counts support this clonotype. This chain links TRBV20-1 with TRBJ1-1; D is perhaps TRBD1 (6 bases). This CDR3 has 15 amino acids. The V gene's germline CDR1 is DFQATT and CDR2 SNEGSKA (reference sequence). Trimming removed 5 bases from V and 5 bases from J, with 21 bases in between. CDR3 protein: CSAGRGWQGRTEAFF. CDR3 sequence (DNA): TGCAGTGCTGGGAGGGGGTGGCAGGGTAGGACTGAAGCTTTCTTT.

This clonotype was found many times. The genes are TRBV27 and TRBJ2-2, with a possible D match to TRBD2 (5 bases). Germline V gene sequence: CDR1 MNHEY, CDR2 SMNVEV (reference sequence). CDR3 length: 16 residues. The V gene lost 5 bases and the J gene lost 4 bases, with 17 bases spanning the gap. The CDR3: CASSPLLGRGTGELFF. CDR3 DNA: TGTGCCAGCAGTCCTTTATTGGGGAGAGGCACCGGGGAGCTGTTTTTT.